These 20 T cell receptor beta chains came from one sample sequenced in a study of blood T cell repertoires in COVID-19 (dated by TCRdb to the early 2020s). Libraries came from the immunoSEQ multiplex PCR assay. As stored in TCRdb, this immuneACCESS dataset retains in-frame rearrangements with V and J assigned. A fraction of the clones does not appear; measured against another copy, unresolved V genes explain less than half of the discrepancy, and the remainder lacks a known reason. The sample profile shows approximately 200,000 clones; 85% of them were found once. Jointly, the top ten make up about 17% of the sample. Material for sequencing was PBMCs or T cells enriched from blood (not recorded which). These receptors were taken from a man aged 40-50 years who had recovered from COVID-19.

A few counts support this clone. The V gene is TRBV20-1, the J gene TRBJ2-7; D is undetermined. The CDR3 spans 11 residues. V gave up 5 bases and J gave up 3 bases, with 8 bases separating them. CDR1 is DFQATT and CDR2 is SNEGSKA in the germline V gene (reference sequence). CDR3 nucleotides: TGCAGTGCTCTGACTCGCTACGAGCAGTACTTC. This sequence encodes CSALTRYEQYF.

This chain joins TRBV24-1 and TRBJ2-5; TRBD2 matches 9 bases. The V and J ends lost 5 bases and 3 bases, in that order; junction bases with no gene match: 12. This CDR3 spans 17 amino acids. Looked up from germline, CDR1 is KGHDR and CDR2 is SFDVKD. This CDR3 is CATSGGLAGTTKETQYF. CDR3 coding DNA: TGTGCCACCAGTGGAGGGCTAGCGGGAACTACAAAAGAGACCCAGTACTTC.

This sequence joins TRBV29-1 and TRBJ1-3; 7 bases fit TRBD1. CDR3 size: 13 residues. Germline V gives CDR1 SQVTM, CDR2 ANQGSEA. With V trimmed by 1 base and J by 7 bases, 4 bases remained unmatched. CDR3 in DNA: TGCAGCGTTGAAGGGGAACAGGGGAACACCATATATTTT. It encodes CSVEGEQGNTIYF.

Here the CDR3 DNA reads TGTGCCAGCAGCCTTGGACTAGTTGAAGAGACCCAGTACTTC. This translates into CASSLGLVEETQYF. The chain has TRBV9 and TRBJ2-5; 7 positions match TRBD2. This CDR3 spans 14 amino acids. J gave up 3 bases and V 4 bases, and 6 bases lay outside the gene matches. The V gene's germline CDR1 is SGDLS and CDR2 YYNGEE.

The rearrangement uses TRBV18 and TRBJ2-7; 10 bases align to TRBD1. The CDR3 loop spans 15 amino acids. Germline V gene lookup returns CDR1 KGHSH and CDR2 LQKENI. Germline trimming cut 1 base from V and 7 bases from J; bases unmatched to any gene: 7. The CDR3 DNA is TGTGCCAGCTCACCACAGACAGGGGGCGCGTGGGAGCAGTACTTC. Translated, it gives CASSPQTGGAWEQYF.

In DNA form, the CDR3 reads TGTGCCAGCAGAGTTTCCGGGACAGGCTCAAAACTGTTTTTT. Translating gives CASRVSGTGSKLFF. The chain uses TRBV28 and TRBJ1-4, with 8 bases fitting TRBD1. The CDR3 extends over 14 amino acids. V lost 6 bases to trimming and J lost 10 bases; unmatched junction nucleotides: 10. From germline, CDR1 is MDHEN and CDR2 SYDVKM.

The chain is built from TRBV28 and TRBJ1-2; D perhaps matches TRBD1 (5 bases). The CDR3 runs 15 residues. Trimming left V 6 bases short and J 0 bases short, with 14 bases between. In germline, CDR1 is MDHEN, CDR2 SYDVKM. In DNA form, the CDR3 reads TGTGCCAGCAGAGTTGGGACTCGAGCTAACTATGGCTACACCTTC. Its translation is CASRVGTRANYGYTF.

The chain employs TRBV15 and TRBJ2-7; D possibly corresponds to TRBD1 (6 bases). V was clipped by 3 bases and J by 9 bases, with 15 bases between them. This CDR3 spans 13 amino acids. Germline CDR1 is LNHNV and CDR2 is YYDKDF (reference sequence). This chain's CDR3 is CATSRGWTEGQYF. CDR3 DNA: TGTGCCACCAGCAGGGGGTGGACAGAAGGGCAGTACTTC.

The V gene is TRBV19, the J gene TRBJ1-5; TRBD1 agrees at 9 bases. V was pared by 4 bases and J by 0 bases, with 10 bases of the junction left unmatched. CDR1 and CDR2 (germline): LNHDA, SQIVND (reference sequence). This CDR3 comprises 18 residues. This chain's CDR3 is CASSRKTGGLHSNQPQHF. The CDR3, as DNA: TGTGCCAGTAGTAGAAAAACAGGGGGCCTCCATAGCAATCAGCCCCAGCATTTT.

The chain employs TRBV3-1 (or the pseudogene TRBV3-2) and TRBJ2-5, with TRBD1 matching over 9 bases. The junction had 10 bases not matched to a gene; V was cut back by 4 bases and J by 7 bases. The germline gives CDR1 LGHDT, CDR2 YNNKEL (reference sequence). The CDR3 has 15 amino acids. The CDR3 coding sequence is TGTGCCAGCAGCCCACAACAGGGGGCTATCGGGACCCAGTACTTC. This gives the protein CASSPQQGAIGTQYF.

V usage is TRBV18 and J usage is TRBJ2-1; possible D gene TRBD2, 6 bases. The V end was cut by 2 bases, the J end by 0 bases, with 11 bases between. Germline V gene sequence: CDR1 KGHSH, CDR2 LQKENI. The length of the CDR3 is 16 residues. Written as DNA, the CDR3 is TGTGCCAGCTCACCAGGGGCGGGACGCTCCTACAATGAGCAGTTCTTC. Its protein product is CASSPGAGRSYNEQFF.

The genes are TRBV7-2 and TRBJ2-7, with 13 positions matching TRBD2. Germline CDR1 reads SGHTA; CDR2 reads FQGNSA. The J segment lost 4 bases and the V segment lost 5 bases, leaving 8 bases of the junction unmatched. This CDR3 is 16 amino acids long. This CDR3 is CASSPGLAGASYEQYF. CDR3 in DNA: TGTGCCAGCAGCCCCGGACTAGCGGGAGCCTCTTACGAGCAGTACTTC.

This clone came up once. The rearrangement links TRBV19 to TRBJ1-1; TRBD1 matches 8 bases. The CDR3 is 13 amino acids. The J segment lost 8 bases and the V segment lost 6 bases, leaving 8 bases of the junction unmatched. CDR1 and CDR2 from the germline V gene are LNHDA and SQIVND (reference sequence). The CDR3 loop is CASRGQDGAEAFF. The CDR3 DNA is TGTGCCAGTAGGGGACAGGACGGAGCAGAAGCTTTCTTT.

The chain links TRBV5-1 to TRBJ1-1, with D tentatively TRBD1 (6 bases). This CDR3 region has 13 residues. Between the trimmed V and J ends, which lost 2 bases and 3 bases, there was a span of 8 bases. CDR1 is SGHRS and CDR2 is YFSETQ in the germline V gene. The CDR3 sequence is CASSFKGDTEAFF. CDR3 nucleotide sequence: TGCGCCAGCAGCTTTAAGGGGGACACTGAAGCTTTCTTT.

The chain combines TRBV27 with TRBJ2-7, with D possibly TRBD1 on 5 matching bases. Per the germline V gene, CDR1 is MNHEY and CDR2 is SMNVEV (reference sequence). The ends were cut back, 2 bases at V and 4 bases at J, with 9 bases in the middle. The CDR3 consists of 13 residues. The CDR3 loop is CASSLRGGYEQYF. The CDR3 nucleotides read TGTGCCAGCAGTTTAAGGGGCGGTTACGAGCAGTACTTC.

The chain is built from TRBV30 and TRBJ1-2; D remains unclear. The CDR3 runs to 13 residues. CDR1 GTSNPN and CDR2 SVGIG come from the germline V gene (reference sequence). Trimming cost V 0 bases and J 5 bases, with 10 bases left between them. The CDR3 is CAWSVPGIYGYTF. As DNA, the CDR3 is TGTGCCTGGAGTGTACCAGGCATTTATGGCTACACCTTC.

The chain recombines TRBV28 with TRBJ2-3; a possible D gene is TRBD1 (7 bases). Germline-derived CDR1 and CDR2 are MDHEN and SYDVKM. The ends were cut back, 2 bases at V and 3 bases at J, with 12 bases in the middle. The CDR3 covers 15 residues. The CDR3 DNA reads TGTGCCAGCAGTTTACCCTCAGGGGGGACAGATACGCAGTATTTT. It specifies CASSLPSGGTDTQYF.

This chain uses TRBV3-1 (or the pseudogene TRBV3-2) with TRBJ2-5; TRBD2 might be the D (6 bases). From germline, CDR1 is LGHDT and CDR2 YNNKEL (reference sequence). With 4 bases removed from V and 4 bases from J, the gap between germline ends came to 13 bases. CDR3 size: 14 residues. The CDR3 here is CASSRSGEGETQYF. The CDR3 DNA follows: TGTGCCAGCAGCCGCTCGGGGGAAGGAGAGACCCAGTACTTC.

J is TRBJ1-5 and V is TRBV13; D is possibly TRBD1 (6 bases). V was clipped by 0 bases and J by 4 bases, with 16 bases between them. The CDR3 runs 17 residues. CDR1 is PRHDT, CDR2 FYEKMQ, per germline (reference sequence). The CDR3 is CASSLGSADSTNQPQHF. The CDR3 DNA reads as TGTGCCAGCAGCTTAGGGTCAGCGGACAGTACAAATCAGCCCCAGCATTTT.

The V call is TRBV13, the J call TRBJ2-1, with 15 bases aligning to TRBD2. V was clipped by 4 bases and J by 9 bases; unmatched bases: 22. Per germline, CDR1 PRHDT and CDR2 FYEKMQ (reference sequence). The CDR3 has 21 residues. The CDR3 spells CASSSGGRRTSGRGRLGEQFF. The CDR3 nucleotides are TGTGCCAGCAGCTCGGGGGGAAGACGGACTAGCGGGAGGGGTAGGTTGGGTGAGCAGTTCTTC. Using reference TRBV13 and TRBJ2-1 for the parts outside the CDR3, the full variable domain is AAGVIQSPRHLIKEKRETATLKCYPIPRHDTVYWYQQGPGQDPQFLISFYEKMQSDKGSIPDRFSAQQFSDYHSELNMSSLELGDSALYFCASSSGGRRTSGRGRLGEQFFGPGTRLTVL.